This section outlines one T cell receptor (beta chain) sequence together with its context. Germline CDR1 MDHEN, CDR2 SYDVKM. Trimming cost V 1 base and J 6 bases, with 15 bases left between them. The CDR3 length is 15 residues. Per the study methods: Estimates of nucleated cell counts were drawn from the amplification of reference gene primers. Assay: immunoSEQ multiplex PCR; the TCRdb copy retains only in-frame clones and omits some. D and trimming come from the DNA, and the V and J calls and clone size come from that table. The repertoire consists of about 80,000 clones, with around 80% occurring once and the leading ten covering approximately 12%. The data derive from a study of blood T cell repertoires in COVID-19. Study at large: COVID-19 samples, acute and convalescent, were from the United States, Italy and Spain. In each case, the material was cDNA or gDNA derived from T cells, B-cell-depleted T cells, or PBMCs.

The sample was peripheral blood. This TCR derives from a man older than 75 with acute or convalescent COVID-19. V gene TRBV28 combines with J gene TRBJ1-2; no clear D gene. The CDR3 DNA is TGTGCCAGCAGTTTATCCCAGGCCTGGGTTAATGGCTACACCTTC. Residues: CASSLSQAWVNGYTF.